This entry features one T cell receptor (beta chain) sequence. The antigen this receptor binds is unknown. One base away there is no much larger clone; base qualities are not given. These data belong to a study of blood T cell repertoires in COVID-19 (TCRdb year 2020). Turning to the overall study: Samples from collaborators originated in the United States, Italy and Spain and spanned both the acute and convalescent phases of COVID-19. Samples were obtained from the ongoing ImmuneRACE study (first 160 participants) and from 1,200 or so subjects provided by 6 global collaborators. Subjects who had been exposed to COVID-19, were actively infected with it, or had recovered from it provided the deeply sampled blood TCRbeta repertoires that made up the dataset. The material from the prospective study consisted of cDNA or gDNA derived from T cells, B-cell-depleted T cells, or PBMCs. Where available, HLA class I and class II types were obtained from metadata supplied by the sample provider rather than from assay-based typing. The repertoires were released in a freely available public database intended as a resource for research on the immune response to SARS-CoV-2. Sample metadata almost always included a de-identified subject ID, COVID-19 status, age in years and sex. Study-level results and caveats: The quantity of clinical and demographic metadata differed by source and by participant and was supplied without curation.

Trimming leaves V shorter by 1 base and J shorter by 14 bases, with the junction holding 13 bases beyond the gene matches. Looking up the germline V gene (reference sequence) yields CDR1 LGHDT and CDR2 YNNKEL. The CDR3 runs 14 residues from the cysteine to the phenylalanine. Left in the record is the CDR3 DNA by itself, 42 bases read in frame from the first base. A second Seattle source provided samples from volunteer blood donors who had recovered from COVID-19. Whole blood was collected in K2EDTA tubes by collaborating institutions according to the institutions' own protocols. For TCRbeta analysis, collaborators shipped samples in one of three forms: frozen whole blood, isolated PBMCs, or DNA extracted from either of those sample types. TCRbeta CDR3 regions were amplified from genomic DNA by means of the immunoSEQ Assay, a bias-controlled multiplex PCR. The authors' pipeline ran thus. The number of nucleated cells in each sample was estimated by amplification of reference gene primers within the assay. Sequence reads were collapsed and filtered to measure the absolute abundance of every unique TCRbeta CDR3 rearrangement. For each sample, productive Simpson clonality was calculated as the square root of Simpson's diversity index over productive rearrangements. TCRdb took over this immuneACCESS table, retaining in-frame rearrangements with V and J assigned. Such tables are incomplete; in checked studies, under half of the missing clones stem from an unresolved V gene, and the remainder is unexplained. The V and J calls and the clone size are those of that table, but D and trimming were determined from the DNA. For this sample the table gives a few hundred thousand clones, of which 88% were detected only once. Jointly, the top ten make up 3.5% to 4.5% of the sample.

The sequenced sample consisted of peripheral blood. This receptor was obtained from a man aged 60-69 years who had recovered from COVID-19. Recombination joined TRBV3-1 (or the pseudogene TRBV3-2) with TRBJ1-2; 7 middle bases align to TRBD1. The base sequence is TGTGCCAGCAGCCAAGTGCAGGGGGTAAGAGGCAAAACCTTC. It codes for CASSQVQGVRGKTF.